Listed below are T cell receptor beta chains from one sample, sequenced in a study of T cells after posttransplantation cyclophosphamide. The protocol was immunoSEQ multiplex PCR, while the TCRdb copy is restricted to in-frame clones and leaves out a portion. Of several thousand clones in the sample, roughly 82% are singletons; the top ten hold 20% to 30%. Sequencing used PBMCs, obtained after an allogeneic stem cell transplant with a calcineurin inhibitor and methotrexate. The receptors stem from a male patient between 40 and 49 years old who received an allogeneic stem cell transplant from an unrelated donor, was CMV-positive, and had chronic GVHD only. A share of the T cells may be of graft donor origin. The CDR3 runs from the conserved cysteine through the conserved F or W. A D gene is named only where the DNA matches it firmly. The size entry is marked missing in some rows and otherwise reads once, few, many or a size class.

size: -; V: TRBV5-1; J: TRBJ1-5; D: TRBD1; DNA: TGCGCCAGCAGCTCCAGGGCAGGGGGGAAGGTAAGCAATCAGCCCCAGCATTTT; CDR3: CASSSRAGGKVSNQPQHF
size: -; V: TRBV5-1; J: TRBJ2-2; D: TRBD1; DNA: TGCGCCAGCAGCAGACCGGGACAGGGTTTCACCGGGGAGCTGTTTTTT; CDR3: CASSRPGQGFTGELFF
size: -; V: TRBV7-9; J: TRBJ1-4; D: TRBD1; DNA: TGTGCCAGCAGCCCGACAGGGAGTAATGAAAAACTGTTTTTT; CDR3: CASSPTGSNEKLFF
size: -; V: TRBV7-9; J: TRBJ1-1; D: -; DNA: TGTGCCAGCAGCTCAGGCATTCGGGGGGCAGGGACTGAAGCTTTCTTT; CDR3: CASSSGIRGAGTEAFF
size: -; V: TRBV5-1; J: TRBJ1-2; D: -; DNA: TGCGCCAGCAGCGGGGAGTTGGGTCTAACTTCTAACTATGGCTACACCTTC; CDR3: CASSGELGLTSNYGYTF
size: few; V: TRBV10-3; J: TRBJ1-1; D: -; DNA: TGTGCCATCAGTGAAGGAGGGAAGAACACTGAAGCTTTCTTT; CDR3: CAISEGGKNTEAFF
size: -; V: TRBV30; J: TRBJ2-2; D: -; DNA: TGTGCCTGGAGTGTTCGTTCTAGCCCCACCGGGGAGCTGTTTTTT; CDR3: CAWSVRSSPTGELFF
size: -; V: TRBV18; J: TRBJ1-2; D: TRBD1; DNA: TGTGCCAGCTCACCAGAGACAGGGGGCCCTGGCTACACCTTC; CDR3: CASSPETGGPGYTF
size: -; V: TRBV11-2; J: TRBJ1-1; D: -; DNA: TGTGCCAGCAGCTTAGCTAGGAGCACTGAAGCTTTCTTT; CDR3: CASSLARSTEAFF
size: -; V: TRBV7-2; J: TRBJ2-7; D: TRBD1; DNA: TGTGCCAGCACCCTAGGGACAGGCACCTCCTACGAGCAGTACTTC; CDR3: CASTLGTGTSYEQYF
size: -; V: TRBV6-1; J: TRBJ2-7; D: TRBD2; DNA: TGTGCCAGCATTTTTTGGACTAGCGGATCCTACGAGCAGTACTTC; CDR3: CASIFWTSGSYEQYF
size: -; V: TRBV30; J: TRBJ2-2; D: TRBD2; DNA: TGTGCCTGGAGTAGACTAGCGGGAGGGCCCTCCACCGGGGAGCTGTTTTTT; CDR3: CAWSRLAGGPSTGELFF
size: -; V: TRBV5-1; J: TRBJ2-3; D: TRBD2; DNA: TGCGCCAGCAGCTCTCAAGCGGGAGGCACAGATACGCAGTATTTT; CDR3: CASSSQAGGTDTQYF
size: -; V: TRBV25-1; J: TRBJ2-1; D: TRBD1; DNA: TGTGCCAGCAGTGAAACCGGGACAGGAGACAATGAGCAGTTCTTC; CDR3: CASSETGTGDNEQFF
size: few; V: TRBV9; J: TRBJ2-5; D: -; DNA: TGTGCCAGCACACCTGGTCAGGGGTGGGGAGAGACCCAGTACTTC; CDR3: CASTPGQGWGETQYF
size: -; V: TRBV5-4; J: TRBJ1-2; D: TRBD1; DNA: TGTGCCAGCAGCCCGCGGGACAGTGGTAACTATGGCTACACCTTC; CDR3: CASSPRDSGNYGYTF
size: -; V: TRBV5-1; J: TRBJ2-7; D: TRBD1; DNA: TGCGCCAGCAGCAGGGGACAGGGGTGGAACGAGCAGTACTTC; CDR3: CASSRGQGWNEQYF
size: -; V: TRBV4-2; J: TRBJ2-2; D: TRBD2; DNA: TGTGCCAGCAGCTTGGGACTAGCGGAAACCGGGGAGCTGTTTTTT; CDR3: CASSLGLAETGELFF
size: -; V: TRBV4-2; J: TRBJ1-1; D: -; DNA: TGTGCCAGCAGCCAAGAATTTGGACAGAGTGAAGCTTTCTTT; CDR3: CASSQEFGQSEAFF
size: -; V: TRBV7-2; J: TRBJ2-2; D: -; DNA: TGTGCCAGCAGCCCCGGGGGCACCGGGGAGCTGTTTTTT; CDR3: CASSPGGTGELFF
size: -; V: TRBV2; J: TRBJ2-3; D: -; DNA: TGTGCCAGCAGCGCAGGCCCAGATACGCAGTATTTT; CDR3: CASSAGPDTQYF
size: -; V: TRBV28; J: TRBJ2-7; D: TRBD1; DNA: TGTGCCAGCAGTTTCCCGGACAGGAGTAACACCTACGAGCAGTACTTC; CDR3: CASSFPDRSNTYEQYF
size: -; V: TRBV5-6; J: TRBJ1-6; D: -; DNA: TGTGCCAGCAGCTCCCGGGGAGGGCCCTATAATTCACCCCTCCACTTT; CDR3: CASSSRGGPYNSPLHF
size: once; V: TRBV2; J: TRBJ2-7; D: -; DNA: TGTGCCAGCAGTCTACAGATTTACGAGCAGTACTTC; CDR3: CASSLQIYEQYF
size: -; V: TRBV9; J: TRBJ2-7; D: -; DNA: TGTGCCAGCAGCGTAGAGGTAGGGGGAATTTACGAGCAGTACTTC; CDR3: CASSVEVGGIYEQYF
size: -; V: TRBV4-1; J: TRBJ1-5; D: -; DNA: TGCGCCAGCAGCCAAGAATTTCAGGATTATCAGCCCCAGCATTTT; CDR3: CASSQEFQDYQPQHF
size: -; V: TRBV5-1; J: TRBJ1-2; D: TRBD1; DNA: TGCGCCAGCAGCTTTGCGACAGGGGCGGTCTATGGCTACACCTTC; CDR3: CASSFATGAVYGYTF
size: -; V: TRBV29-1; J: TRBJ1-1; D: -; DNA: TGCAGCGTTGGAGGGGGGGCATTGAACACTGAAGCTTTCTTT; CDR3: CSVGGGALNTEAFF
size: -; V: TRBV7-2; J: TRBJ1-2; D: -; DNA: TGTGCCAGCCCGTCGTCTAACTATGGCTACACCTTC; CDR3: CASPSSNYGYTF
size: -; V: TRBV29-1; J: TRBJ2-7; D: -; DNA: TGCAGCGTGGGAGCCCAACATGGGGACTACGAGCAGTACTTC; CDR3: CSVGAQHGDYEQYF
size: -; V: TRBV7-9; J: TRBJ2-7; D: TRBD2; DNA: TGTGCCAGCAGCTTAGCGCTAACTCGGGGGGACCGGGGCTCCAACGAGCAGTACTTC; CDR3: CASSLALTRGDRGSNEQYF
size: medium-sized; V: TRBV4-3; J: TRBJ1-1; D: TRBD1; DNA: TGCGCCAGCAGCCAAGATGCGGACAGGGGATCCACTGAAGCTTTCTTT; CDR3: CASSQDADRGSTEAFF
size: -; V: TRBV19; J: TRBJ2-3; D: -; DNA: TGTGCCACTACTACGACCCAGACAGGTTTCACAGATACGCAGTATTTT; CDR3: CATTTTQTGFTDTQYF
size: -; V: TRBV27; J: TRBJ2-7; D: TRBD2; DNA: TGTGCCAGCAGTTCCAGCGGGAGAACCTACGAGCAGTACTTC; CDR3: CASSSSGRTYEQYF
size: -; V: TRBV30; J: TRBJ2-5; D: TRBD2; DNA: TGTGCCTGGAGATTCCCGGCGGGAGGGCCGATCGGGACCCAGTACTTC; CDR3: CAWRFPAGGPIGTQYF
size: -; V: TRBV27; J: TRBJ2-7; D: TRBD1; DNA: TGTGCCAGCAGCACGGACAGGGGACACGAGCAGTACTTC; CDR3: CASSTDRGHEQYF
size: -; V: TRBV30; J: TRBJ2-5; D: -; DNA: TGTGCCTGGAGATCAGGGCCGGTCCAAGAGACCCAGTACTTC; CDR3: CAWRSGPVQETQYF
size: -; V: TRBV7-2; J: TRBJ2-7; D: -; DNA: TGTGCCAGCAGCTTTAGCCTCAAGCTCTACGAGCAGTACTTC; CDR3: CASSFSLKLYEQYF
size: -; V: TRBV9; J: TRBJ1-2; D: -; DNA: TGTGCCAGCAGCCCCGGGGACTTTTCGAACTATGGCTACACCTTC; CDR3: CASSPGDFSNYGYTF
size: -; V: TRBV5-1; J: TRBJ2-3; D: TRBD1; DNA: TGCGCCAGCAGCTTGGCACCTTCGACAGGGCTCGCAGATACGCAGTATTTT; CDR3: CASSLAPSTGLADTQYF
size: -; V: TRBV30; J: TRBJ1-5; D: -; DNA: TGTGCCTGGAGTGGCGGGGGAGGACAGCCCCAGCATTTT; CDR3: CAWSGGGGQPQHF
size: once; V: TRBV7-2; J: TRBJ2-7; D: -; DNA: TGTGCCAGCAGCCAGTCTGGGTTAGGGAGGGAGCAGTACTTC; CDR3: CASSQSGLGREQYF
size: once; V: TRBV5-6; J: TRBJ2-1; D: -; DNA: TGTGCCAGTTATGACGGGGAGGATTACTACAATGAGCAGTTCTTC; CDR3: CASYDGEDYYNEQFF
size: -; V: TRBV6-6; J: TRBJ1-2; D: -; DNA: TGTGCCAGCTTTCACGGGGGGTATGGCTACACCTTC; CDR3: CASFHGGYGYTF
size: few; V: TRBV19; J: TRBJ1-4; D: -; DNA: TGTGCCAGTAGCCCCGGACACGGTAATGAAAAACTGTTTTTT; CDR3: CASSPGHGNEKLFF
size: -; V: TRBV6-5; J: TRBJ1-2; D: TRBD1; DNA: TGTGCCAGCAGCTCTGGACAGGGTCTACTCTATGGCTACACCTTC; CDR3: CASSSGQGLLYGYTF
size: -; V: TRBV5-8; J: TRBJ1-1; D: -; DNA: TGTGCCAGCAGCTTTTTCCTGAAAACATACCGAGGAACTGAAGCTTTCTTT; CDR3: CASSFFLKTYRGTEAFF
size: -; V: TRBV9; J: TRBJ1-1; D: -; DNA: TGTGCCAGCAGCGTAGGGGGGCACACTGAAGCTTTCTTT; CDR3: CASSVGGHTEAFF
size: -; V: TRBV6-5; J: TRBJ2-7; D: TRBD1; DNA: TGTGCCAGCAGTTACTCGGGGACAGGGGGCTACGAGCAGTACTTC; CDR3: CASSYSGTGGYEQYF
size: -; V: TRBV10-3; J: TRBJ1-5; D: -; DNA: TGTGCCATCAGTGAGTCGGGCGGGCATCAGCCCCAGCATTTT; CDR3: CAISESGGHQPQHF
size: few; V: TRBV2; J: TRBJ1-1; D: TRBD1; DNA: TGTGCCAGCGGGGGACAGGGGAACACTGAAGCTTTCTTT; CDR3: CASGGQGNTEAFF
size: -; V: TRBV4-2; J: TRBJ1-4; D: -; DNA: TGTGCCAGCAGAGGGAGGAGTCAACTGTTTTTT; CDR3: CASRGRSQLFF
size: -; V: TRBV7-2; J: TRBJ1-2; D: TRBD1; DNA: TGTGCCAGCAGCCGGGGACAGGGGGCGTTAGGATATGGCTACACCTTC; CDR3: CASSRGQGALGYGYTF